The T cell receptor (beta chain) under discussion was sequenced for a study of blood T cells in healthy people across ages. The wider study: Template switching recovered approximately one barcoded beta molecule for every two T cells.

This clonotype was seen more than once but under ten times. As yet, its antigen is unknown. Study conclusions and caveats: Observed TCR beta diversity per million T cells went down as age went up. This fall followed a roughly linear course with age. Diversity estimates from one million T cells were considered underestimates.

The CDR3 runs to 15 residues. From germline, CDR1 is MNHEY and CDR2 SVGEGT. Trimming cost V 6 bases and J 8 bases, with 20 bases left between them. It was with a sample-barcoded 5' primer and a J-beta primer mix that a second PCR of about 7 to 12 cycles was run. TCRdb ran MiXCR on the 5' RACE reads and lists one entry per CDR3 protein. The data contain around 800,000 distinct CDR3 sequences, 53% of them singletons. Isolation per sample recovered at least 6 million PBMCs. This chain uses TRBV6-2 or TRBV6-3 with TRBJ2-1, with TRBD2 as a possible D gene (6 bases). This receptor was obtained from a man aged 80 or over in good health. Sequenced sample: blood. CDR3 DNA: TGTGCCAGCAGCCCCCAGGCGCGTCCGGGGGATGAGCAGTTCTTC. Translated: CASSPQARPGDEQFF.